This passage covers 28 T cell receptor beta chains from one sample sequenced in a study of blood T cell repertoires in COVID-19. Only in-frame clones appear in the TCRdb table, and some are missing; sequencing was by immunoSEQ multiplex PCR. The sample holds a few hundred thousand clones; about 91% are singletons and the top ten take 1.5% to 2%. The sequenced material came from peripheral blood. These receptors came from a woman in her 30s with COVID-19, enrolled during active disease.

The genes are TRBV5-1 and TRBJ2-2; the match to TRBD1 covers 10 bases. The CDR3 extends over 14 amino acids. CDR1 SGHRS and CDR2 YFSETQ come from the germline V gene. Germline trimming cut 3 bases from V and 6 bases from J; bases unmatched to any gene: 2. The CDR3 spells CASSWGTGAGELFF. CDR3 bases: TGCGCCAGCAGCTGGGGGACAGGGGCCGGGGAGCTGTTTTTT.

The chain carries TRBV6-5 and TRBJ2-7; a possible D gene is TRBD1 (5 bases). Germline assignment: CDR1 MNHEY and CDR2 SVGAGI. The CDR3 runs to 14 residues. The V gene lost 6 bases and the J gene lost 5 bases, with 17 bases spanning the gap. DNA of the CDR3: TGTGCCAGCAGAACACCCCACAGGTACCACGAGCAGTACGTC. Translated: CASRTPHRYHEQYV.

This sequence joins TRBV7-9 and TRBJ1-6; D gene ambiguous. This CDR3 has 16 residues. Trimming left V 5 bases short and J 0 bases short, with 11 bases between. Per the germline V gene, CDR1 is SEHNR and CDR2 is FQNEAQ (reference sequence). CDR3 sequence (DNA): TGTGCCAGCAGCCCTTCGGGGAGCTCCTATAATTCACCCCTCCACTTT. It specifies CASSPSGSSYNSPLHF.

CDR3 DNA sequence: TGCAGCGTCGTTGTAACAGGGGGCGGTGGCTACACCTTC. Amino acid sequence: CSVVVTGGGGYTF. The rearrangement uses TRBV29-1 and TRBJ1-2; 9 nucleotides line up with TRBD1. The CDR3 has 13 amino acids. With V trimmed by 6 bases and J by 7 bases, 9 bases remained unmatched. Germline V gives CDR1 SQVTM, CDR2 ANQGSEA. Together with reference TRBV29-1 and TRBJ1-2, the CDR3 gives the full variable domain: SAVISQKPSRDICQRGTSLTIQCQVDSQVTMMFWYRQQPGQSLTLIATANQGSEATYESGFVIDKFPISRPNLTFSTLTVSNMSPEDSSIYLCSVVVTGGGGYTFGSGTRLTVV.

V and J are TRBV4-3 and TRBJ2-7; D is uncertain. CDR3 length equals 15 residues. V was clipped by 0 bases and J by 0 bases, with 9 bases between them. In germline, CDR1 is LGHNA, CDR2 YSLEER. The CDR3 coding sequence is TGCGCCAGCAGCCAAGATCCAGCGAGCTCCTACGAGCAGTACTTC. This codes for CASSQDPASSYEQYF.

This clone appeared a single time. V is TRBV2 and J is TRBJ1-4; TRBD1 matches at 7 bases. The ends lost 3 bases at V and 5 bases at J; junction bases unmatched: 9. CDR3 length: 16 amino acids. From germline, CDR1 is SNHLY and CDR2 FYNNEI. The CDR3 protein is CASSETGSRGNEKLFF. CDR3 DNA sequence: TGTGCCAGCAGTGAGACAGGGTCTAGGGGGAATGAAAAACTGTTTTTT.

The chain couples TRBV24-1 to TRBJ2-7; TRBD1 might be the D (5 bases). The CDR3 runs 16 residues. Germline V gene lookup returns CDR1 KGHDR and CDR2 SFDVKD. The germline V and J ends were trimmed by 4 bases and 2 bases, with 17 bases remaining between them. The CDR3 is CATSDPTSRVPYEQYV. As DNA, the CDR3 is TGTGCCACCAGTGACCCAACGTCCAGGGTACCCTACGAGCAGTACGTC.

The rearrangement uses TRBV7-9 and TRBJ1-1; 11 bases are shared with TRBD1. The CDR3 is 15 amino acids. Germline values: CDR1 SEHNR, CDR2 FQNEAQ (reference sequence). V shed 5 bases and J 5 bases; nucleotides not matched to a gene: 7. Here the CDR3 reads CASSDRTGGGTEAFF. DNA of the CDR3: TGTGCCAGCAGCGATCGGACAGGGGGCGGGACTGAAGCTTTCTTT.

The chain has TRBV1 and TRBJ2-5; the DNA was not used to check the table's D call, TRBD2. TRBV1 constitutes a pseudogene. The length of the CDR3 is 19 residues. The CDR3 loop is CTSSQDPAGGPVIQETQYF. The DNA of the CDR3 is TGCACCAGCAGCCAAGACCCAGCGGGGGGGCCGGTAATCCAAGAGACCCAGTACTTC.

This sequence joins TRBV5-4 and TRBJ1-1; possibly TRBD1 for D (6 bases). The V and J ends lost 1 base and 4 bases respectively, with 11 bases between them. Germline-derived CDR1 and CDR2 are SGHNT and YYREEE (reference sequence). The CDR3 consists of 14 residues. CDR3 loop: CASSLKTGPTEAFF. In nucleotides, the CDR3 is TGTGCCAGCAGCTTGAAAACAGGGCCCACTGAAGCTTTCTTT.

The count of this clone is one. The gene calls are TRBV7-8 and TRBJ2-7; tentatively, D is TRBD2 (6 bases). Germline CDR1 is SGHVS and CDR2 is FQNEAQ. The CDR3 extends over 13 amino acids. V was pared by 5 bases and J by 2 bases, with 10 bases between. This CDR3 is CASSGREAYEQYV. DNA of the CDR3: TGTGCCAGCAGCGGTAGGGAGGCCTACGAGCAGTACGTC.

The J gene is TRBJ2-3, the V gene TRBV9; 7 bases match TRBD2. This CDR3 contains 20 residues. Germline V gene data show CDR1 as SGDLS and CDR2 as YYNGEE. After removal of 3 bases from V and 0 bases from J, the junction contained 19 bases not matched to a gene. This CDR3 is CASSGDLTSETHPSTDTQYF. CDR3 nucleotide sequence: TGTGCCAGCAGCGGTGACCTTACTAGCGAGACCCACCCTAGCACAGATACGCAGTATTTT.

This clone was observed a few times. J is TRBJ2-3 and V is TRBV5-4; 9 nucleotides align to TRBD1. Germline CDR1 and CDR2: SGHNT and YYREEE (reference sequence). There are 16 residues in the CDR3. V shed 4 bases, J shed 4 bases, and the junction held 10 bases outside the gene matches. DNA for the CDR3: TGTGCCAGCAGCCCGGAGCGGACAGGGGCAGCAGATACGCAGTATTTT. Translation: CASSPERTGAADTQYF.

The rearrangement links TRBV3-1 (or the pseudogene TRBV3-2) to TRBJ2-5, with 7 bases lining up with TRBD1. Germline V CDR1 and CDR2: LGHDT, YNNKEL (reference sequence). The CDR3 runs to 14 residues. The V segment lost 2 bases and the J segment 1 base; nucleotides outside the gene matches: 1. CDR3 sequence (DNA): TGTGCCAGCAGCCAAAGGGGGCCCCAAGAGACCCAGTACTTC. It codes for CASSQRGPQETQYF.

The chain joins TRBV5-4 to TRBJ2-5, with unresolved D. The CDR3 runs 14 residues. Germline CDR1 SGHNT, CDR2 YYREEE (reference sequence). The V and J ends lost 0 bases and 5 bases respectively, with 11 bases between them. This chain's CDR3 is CASSLESGLETQYF. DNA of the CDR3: TGTGCCAGCAGCTTGGAATCGGGTTTGGAGACCCAGTACTTC.

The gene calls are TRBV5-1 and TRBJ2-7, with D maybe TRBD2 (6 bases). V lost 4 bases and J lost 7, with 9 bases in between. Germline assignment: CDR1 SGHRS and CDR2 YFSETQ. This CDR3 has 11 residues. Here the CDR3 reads CASSTGGEQYF. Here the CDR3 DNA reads TGCGCCAGCAGCACCGGGGGTGAGCAGTACTTC.

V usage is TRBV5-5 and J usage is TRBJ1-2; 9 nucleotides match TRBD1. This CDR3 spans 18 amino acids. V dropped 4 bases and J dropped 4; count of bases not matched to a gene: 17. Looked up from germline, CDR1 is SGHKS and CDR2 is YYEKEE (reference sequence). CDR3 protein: CASSLITGGTVMGYGYTF. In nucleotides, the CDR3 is TGTGCCAGCAGCCTCATCACAGGGGGCACGGTGATGGGCTATGGCTACACCTTC.

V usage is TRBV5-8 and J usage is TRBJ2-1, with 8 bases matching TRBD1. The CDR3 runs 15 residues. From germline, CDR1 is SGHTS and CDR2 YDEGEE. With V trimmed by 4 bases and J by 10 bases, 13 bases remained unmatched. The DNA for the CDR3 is TGTGCCAGCAGCAAGGCGAGACAGGGGTCGAACGAGCAGTTCTTC. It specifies CASSKARQGSNEQFF.

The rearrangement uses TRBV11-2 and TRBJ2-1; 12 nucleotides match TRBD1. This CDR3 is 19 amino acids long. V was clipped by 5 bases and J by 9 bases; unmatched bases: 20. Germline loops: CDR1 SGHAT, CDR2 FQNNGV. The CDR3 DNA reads TGTGCCAGCAGCGACAGTCCGTTCCGTCGGGACAGGGGGCATGGTGAGCAGTTCTTC. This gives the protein CASSDSPFRRDRGHGEQFF.

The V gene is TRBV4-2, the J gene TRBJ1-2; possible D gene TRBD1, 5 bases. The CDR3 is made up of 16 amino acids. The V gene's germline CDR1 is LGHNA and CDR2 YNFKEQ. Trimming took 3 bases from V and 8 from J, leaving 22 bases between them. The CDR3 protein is CASSHLLTATSEGYTF. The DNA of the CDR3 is TGTGCCAGCAGCCACCTGTTGACAGCGACGTCGGAAGGCTACACCTTC.

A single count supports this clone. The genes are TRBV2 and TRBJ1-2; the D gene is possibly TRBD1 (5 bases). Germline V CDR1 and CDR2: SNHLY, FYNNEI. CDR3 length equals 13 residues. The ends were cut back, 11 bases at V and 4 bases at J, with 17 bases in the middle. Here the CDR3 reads CAGWGEGLYGYTF. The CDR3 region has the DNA TGTGCCGGCTGGGGGGAGGGGCTCTATGGCTACACCTTC.

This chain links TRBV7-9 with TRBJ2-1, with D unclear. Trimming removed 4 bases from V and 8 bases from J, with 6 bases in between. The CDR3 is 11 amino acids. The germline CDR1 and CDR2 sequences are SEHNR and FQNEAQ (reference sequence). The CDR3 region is CASSWLDEQFF. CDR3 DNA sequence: TGTGCCAGCAGCTGGCTCGATGAGCAGTTCTTC.

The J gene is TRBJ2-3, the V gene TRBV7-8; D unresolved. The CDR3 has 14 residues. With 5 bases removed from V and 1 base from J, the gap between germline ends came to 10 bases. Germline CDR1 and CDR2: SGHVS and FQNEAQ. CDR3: CASSAARGTDTQYF. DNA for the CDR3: TGTGCCAGCAGCGCAGCTCGGGGCACAGATACGCAGTATTTT.

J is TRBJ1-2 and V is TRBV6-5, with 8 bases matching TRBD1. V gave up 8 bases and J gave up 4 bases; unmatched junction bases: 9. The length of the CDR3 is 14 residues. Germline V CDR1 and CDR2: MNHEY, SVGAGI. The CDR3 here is CASVRTGSGYGYTF. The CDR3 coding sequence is TGTGCCAGCGTTAGGACAGGGTCAGGCTATGGCTACACCTTC.

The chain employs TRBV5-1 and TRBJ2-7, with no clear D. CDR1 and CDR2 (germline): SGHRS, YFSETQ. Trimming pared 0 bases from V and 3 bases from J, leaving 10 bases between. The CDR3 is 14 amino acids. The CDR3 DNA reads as TGCGCCAGCAGCTTGGACAGCCCAGTCTACGAGCAGTACTTC. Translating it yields CASSLDSPVYEQYF.

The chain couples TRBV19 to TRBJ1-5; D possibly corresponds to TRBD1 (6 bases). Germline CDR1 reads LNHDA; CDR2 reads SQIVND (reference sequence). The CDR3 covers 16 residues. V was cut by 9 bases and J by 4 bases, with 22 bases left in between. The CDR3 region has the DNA TGTGCCAGCTTGCGGGCGGGGGCCTCGGGAAATCAGCCCCAGCATTTT. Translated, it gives CASLRAGASGNQPQHF. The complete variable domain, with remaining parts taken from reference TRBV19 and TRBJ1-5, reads DGGITQSPKYLFRKEGQNVTLSCEQNLNHDAMYWYRQDPGQGLRLIYYSQIVNDFQKGDIAEGYSVSREKKESFPLTVTSAQKNPTAFYLCASLRAGASGNQPQHFGDGTRLSIL.

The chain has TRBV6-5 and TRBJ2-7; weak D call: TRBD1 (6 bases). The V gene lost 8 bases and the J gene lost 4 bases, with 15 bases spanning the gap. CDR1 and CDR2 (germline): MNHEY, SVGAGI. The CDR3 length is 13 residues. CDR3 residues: CASAPGHVYEQYF. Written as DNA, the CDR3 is TGTGCCAGCGCACCGGGACACGTTTACGAGCAGTACTTC.

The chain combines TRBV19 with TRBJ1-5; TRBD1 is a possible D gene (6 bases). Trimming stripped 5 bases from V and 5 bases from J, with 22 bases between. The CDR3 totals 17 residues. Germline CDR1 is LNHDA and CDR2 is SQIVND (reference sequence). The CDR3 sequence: CASSPLWAGAMDQPQHF. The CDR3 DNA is TGTGCCAGTAGTCCTCTGTGGGCGGGGGCAATGGATCAGCCCCAGCATTTT.